The sequence of this T cell receptor (beta chain) was determined in a study of T cells after posttransplantation cyclophosphamide. Regarding the study as a whole: TRB clonality was highly associated with recipient CMV seropositivity and reactivation.

Libraries were prepared by immunoSEQ multiplex PCR; TCRdb keeps only in-frame clonotypes and omits some of them. The sample presents approximately 13,000 clones, none singletons. The CDR3 totals 12 residues. In germline, CDR1 is MGHRA, CDR2 YSYEKL. V shed 3 bases and J shed 6 bases, with 9 bases lying between them. Busulfan-fludarabine conditioning, marrow transplant, and cyclophosphamide on days +3 and +4 were administered. This clone was detected ten times or more. The antigen is undetermined. Here the sequenced sample was PBMCs, taken after allogeneic stem cell transplant with posttransplant cyclophosphamide. The TCR comes from a female patient aged 35-55 years who received an allogeneic stem cell transplant from an unrelated donor, was CMV-positive, and had acute GVHD only. Some T cells may be supplied by the graft donor. The rearrangement joins TRBV4-1 to TRBJ2-7, with a tentative D call TRBD2 (6 bases). The CDR3 spells CASSHKGGEQYF. The DNA of the CDR3 is TGCGCCAGCAGCCACAAGGGAGGCGAGCAGTACTTC.